The 8 T cell receptor beta chains below were found in one sample sequenced in a study of control samples from healthy donors and cancer patients. TCRdb keeps only in-frame clones here, not all; method: immunoSEQ multiplex PCR. The sample carries some 89,000 clones, approximately 86% recorded once. Sequenced: blood. The receptors come from a man aged 25 to 45 in good health.

This chain joins TRBV28 and TRBJ2-5; 14 nucleotides line up with TRBD2. The junction had 6 bases not matched to a gene; V was cut back by 4 bases and J by 5 bases. The germline V gene encodes CDR1 MDHEN and CDR2 SYDVKM. This CDR3 is 16 amino acids long. The CDR3: CASSWGLAGAGETQYF. The CDR3 nucleotides read TGTGCCAGCAGTTGGGGACTAGCGGGGGCAGGTGAGACCCAGTACTTC. The variable domain in full, completed from reference TRBV28 and TRBJ2-5, reads DVKVTQSSRYLVKRTGEKVFLECVQDMDHENMFWYRQDPGLGLRLIYFSYDVKMKEKGDIPEGYSVSREKKERFSLILESASTNQTSMYLCASSWGLAGAGETQYFGPGTRLLVL.

This clone was observed a few times. This sequence joins TRBV30 and TRBJ2-3; D unclear. V lost 0 bases and J 0 bases, leaving 7 bases between the germline ends. The CDR3 is 14 amino acids. CDR1 is GTSNPN and CDR2 is SVGIG in the germline V gene (reference sequence). The CDR3 nucleotides are TGTGCCTGGAGTGTCACCGCTAGCACAGATACGCAGTATTTT. Its translation is CAWSVTASTDTQYF.

This chain connects TRBV7-2 to TRBJ1-4, with D perhaps TRBD1 (6 bases). Per germline, CDR1 SGHTA and CDR2 FQGNSA. Trimming removed 3 bases at V and 10 bases at J, with 18 bases between. The CDR3 runs to 15 residues. CDR3 coding DNA: TGTGCCAGCAGCTTCAAATCAGGGGAGGTGGGAAAACTGTTTTTT. Its translation: CASSFKSGEVGKLFF.

The chain recombines TRBV19 with TRBJ1-1; no definite D call. Deletions cut 6 bases from V and 1 base from J, with 3 bases between. The CDR3 covers 11 residues. Germline assignment: CDR1 LNHDA and CDR2 SQIVND (reference sequence). CDR3 coding DNA: TGTGCCAGTAGCCGGAACACTGAAGCTTTCTTT. Protein product: CASSRNTEAFF.

The chain employs TRBV6-6 and TRBJ2-3, with a weak D call TRBD1 (6 bases). This CDR3 has 17 residues. Germline V CDR1 and CDR2: MNHNY, SVGAGI (reference sequence). Trimming shortened V by 5 bases and J by 0 bases, and 18 bases separated the two germline ends. Here the CDR3 DNA reads TGTGCCAGCAGTCTACTTCACCAGGGGTGGAGCACAGATACGCAGTATTTT. It specifies CASSLLHQGWSTDTQYF.

V gene TRBV15 combines with J gene TRBJ2-5; no firm D call. Germline values: CDR1 LNHNV, CDR2 YYDKDF (reference sequence). Trimming shortened V by 10 bases and J by 5 bases, and 17 bases separated the two germline ends. The CDR3 is 13 residues long. The CDR3 protein is CANAPGKWETQYF. CDR3 sequence (DNA): TGTGCCAACGCCCCTGGGAAGTGGGAGACCCAGTACTTC.

This chain connects TRBV7-6 to TRBJ1-1; 8 nucleotides align to TRBD1. Germline assignment: CDR1 SGHVS and CDR2 FNYEAQ. CDR3 length: 13 amino acids. The J segment lost 6 bases and the V segment lost 1 base, leaving 1 base of the junction unmatched. CDR3 bases: TGTGCCAGCAGCTTAGAGGACAGGGCTGAAGCTTTCTTT. Protein: CASSLEDRAEAFF.

This clone was counted a few times. This chain connects TRBV27 to TRBJ1-2, with TRBD1 matching over 9 bases. CDR3 size: 15 residues. V was pared by 4 bases and J by 3 bases, with 6 bases of the junction left unmatched. The germline gives CDR1 MNHEY, CDR2 SMNVEV (reference sequence). CDR3 nucleotide sequence: TGTGCCAGCAGTTCTACAGGGGGCGTGGACTATGGCTACACCTTC. Its protein product is CASSSTGGVDYGYTF.